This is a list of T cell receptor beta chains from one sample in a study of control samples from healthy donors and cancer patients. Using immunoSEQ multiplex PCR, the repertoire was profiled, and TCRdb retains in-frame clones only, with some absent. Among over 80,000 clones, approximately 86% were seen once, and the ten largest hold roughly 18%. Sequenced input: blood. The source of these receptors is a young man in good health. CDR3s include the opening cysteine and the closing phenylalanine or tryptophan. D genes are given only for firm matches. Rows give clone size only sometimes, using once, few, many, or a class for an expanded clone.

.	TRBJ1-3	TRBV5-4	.	TGTGCCAGCAGCTCGTACAGGGACTCGTTAAACACCATATATTTT	CASSSYRDSLNTIYF
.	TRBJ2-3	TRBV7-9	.	TGTGCCAGCAGTTCAGCAGATACGCAGTATTTT	CASSSADTQYF
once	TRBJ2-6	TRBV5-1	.	TGCGCCAGCAGCTTGGCCTCTGGGGCCAACGTCCTGACTTTC	CASSLASGANVLTF
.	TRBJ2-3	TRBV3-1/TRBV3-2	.	TGTGCCAGCAGCCAAAGACTATCCGATACGCAGTATTTT	CASSQRLSDTQYF
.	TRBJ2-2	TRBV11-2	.	TGTGCCAGCAGCTTAGGATCCCAAGGGGGGACCGGGGAGCTGTTTTTT	CASSLGSQGGTGELFF
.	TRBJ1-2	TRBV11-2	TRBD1	TGTGCCAGCAGCCCCTGGACAGGGGGCGCCAGGGACGGCTACACCTTC	CASSPWTGGARDGYTF
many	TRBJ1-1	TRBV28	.	TGTGCCAGCATGCTCCATAACACTGAAGCTTTCTTT	CASMLHNTEAFF
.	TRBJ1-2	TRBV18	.	TGTGCCAGCTCACTGCGTGGGGAAAACTATGGCTACACCTTC	CASSLRGENYGYTF
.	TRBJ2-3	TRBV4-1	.	TGCGCCAGCAGCCGAGGAACCGCCCGCACAGATACGCAGTATTTT	CASSRGTARTDTQYF
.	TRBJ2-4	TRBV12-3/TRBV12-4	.	TGTGCCAGCAGTTTAGACAGGACAAGGCTCCAGTACTTC	CASSLDRTRLQYF
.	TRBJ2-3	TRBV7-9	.	TGTGCCAGCAGCTCAGGGCTCCCCTCCGGCACAGATACGCAGTATTTT	CASSSGLPSGTDTQYF
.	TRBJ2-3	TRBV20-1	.	TGCAGTGCTAGAGATTATCATACGCAGTATTTT	CSARDYHTQYF
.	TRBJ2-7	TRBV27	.	TGTGCCAGCAGGGGGGACCCGACCTACGAGCAGTACTTC	CASRGDPTYEQYF
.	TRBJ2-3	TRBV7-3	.	TGTGCCAGCAGCTTAACTGCTGGCTCCACAGATACGCAGTATTTT	CASSLTAGSTDTQYF
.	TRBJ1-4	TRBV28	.	TGTGCCAGCAGGGCCTATAATGAAAAACTGTTTTTT	CASRAYNEKLFF
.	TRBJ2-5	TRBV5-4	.	TGTGCCAGCAGCGTTTCCGGGTCTACAGAGACCCAGTACTTC	CASSVSGSTETQYF
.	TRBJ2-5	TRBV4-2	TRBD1	TGTGCCAGCAGCCTCGGACAGGGAGAAGAGACCCAGTACTTC	CASSLGQGEETQYF
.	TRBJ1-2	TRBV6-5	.	TGTGCCAGCAGTTATACGAGGACAGCCACCGGAGATGGCTACACCTTC	CASSYTRTATGDGYTF
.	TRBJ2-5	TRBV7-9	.	TGTGCCAGCAGCTTAGTAACAGGGCAAGAGACCCAGTACTTC	CASSLVTGQETQYF
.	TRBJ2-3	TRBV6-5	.	TGTGCCAGCACCCTCGGGGGCCTATCTACAGATACGCAGTATTTT	CASTLGGLSTDTQYF
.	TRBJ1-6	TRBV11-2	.	TGTGCCAGCAGCTTGACAGGAGGAAGTTCACCCCTCCACTTT	CASSLTGGSSPLHF
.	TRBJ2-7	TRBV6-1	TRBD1	TGTGCCAGCAGTGAACGGTCGGGGACAGGCTCCGAGCAGTACTTC	CASSERSGTGSEQYF
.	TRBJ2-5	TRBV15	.	TGTGCCACCAGCAGAGAACTAGGTGGGGAGACCCAGTACTTC	CATSRELGGETQYF
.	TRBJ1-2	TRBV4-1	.	TGCGCCAGCAGCTTAAGGCTTCGGGGCGCGGGGAATGGCTACACCTTC	CASSLRLRGAGNGYTF
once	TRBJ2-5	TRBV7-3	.	TGTGCCAGCAGCCAGCACCCAGCAGAGACCCAGTACTTC	CASSQHPAETQYF
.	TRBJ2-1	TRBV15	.	TGTGCCACCAGCGCCGAGGCAAGAACTAGTGTTCTTGAGCAGTTCTTC	CATSAEARTSVLEQFF
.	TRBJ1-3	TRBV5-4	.	TGTGCCAGCAATTTTTGGGGGGACTCTGGAAACACCATATATTTT	CASNFWGDSGNTIYF
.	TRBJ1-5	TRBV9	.	TGTGCCAGCAGCGCGGATATGAGCAGCAATCAGCCCCAGCATTTT	CASSADMSSNQPQHF
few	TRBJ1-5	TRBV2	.	TGTGCCAGCAGTGTCGAGGATAGCAATCAGCCCCAGCATTTT	CASSVEDSNQPQHF
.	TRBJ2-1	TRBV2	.	TGTGCCAGCAGCCATACCGACAGCTACAATGAGCAGTTCTTC	CASSHTDSYNEQFF
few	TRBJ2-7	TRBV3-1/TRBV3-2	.	TGTGCCAGCAGCCAAGATAGAGGGGTGGGCTACGAGCAGTACTTC	CASSQDRGVGYEQYF
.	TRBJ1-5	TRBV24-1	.	TGTGCCACCAGTGGAACAGGTAGCAATCAGCCCCAGCATTTT	CATSGTGSNQPQHF
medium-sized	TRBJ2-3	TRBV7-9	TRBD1	TGTGCCAGCAGCATGCGTGGACAGGGCGGCACAGATACGCAGTATTTT	CASSMRGQGGTDTQYF
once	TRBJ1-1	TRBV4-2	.	TGTGCCAGCAGCCAAGATTTCTACCCGGGGGGTAGAGACACTGAAGCTTTCTTT	CASSQDFYPGGRDTEAFF
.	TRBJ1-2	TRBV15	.	TGTGCCACCAGCAGATTTCAGACTGGGGCTGGTTGGGGCTACACCTTC	CATSRFQTGAGWGYTF
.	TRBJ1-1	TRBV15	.	TGTGCCACCAGCAGAGCTGGGGCGGGATCTGAAGCTTTCTTT	CATSRAGAGSEAFF
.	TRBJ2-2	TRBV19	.	TGTGCCAGTACTATGGACACCGGGGAGCTGTTTTTT	CASTMDTGELFF
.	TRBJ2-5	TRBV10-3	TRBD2	TGTGCCATCAGTGAGTGGTGGGCTAGCGGGGTCCAAGAGACCCAGTACTTC	CAISEWWASGVQETQYF
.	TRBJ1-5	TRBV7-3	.	TGTGCCAGCAGCCCGGAGGGCAATCAGCCCCAGCATTTT	CASSPEGNQPQHF